The rows below give T cell receptor beta chains drawn from one sample of a study of blood T cell repertoires in COVID-19. Some clones are missing from TCRdb's copy, which holds only in-frame ones; the method was immunoSEQ multiplex PCR. The sample includes roughly 58,000 clones, more than 75% of them seen just once. Material for sequencing was peripheral blood. The receptors here all came from a man aged 50-59 years with active or convalescent COVID-19. Each CDR3 is given with its conserved first and last residue. D genes are given only for firm matches. Where a row states a size, it is once, few, many or the class of an expanded clone; other rows omit it.

clone size	J gene	V gene	D gene	CDR3 protein	CDR3 DNA
-	TRBJ2-7	TRBV29-1	-	CSVEEGGGEQYF	TGCAGCGTTGAAGAGGGAGGTGGCGAGCAGTACTTC
-	TRBJ2-4	TRBV27	-	CASSFPTEYF	TGTGCCAGCAGTTTCCCCACAGAGTACTTC
-	TRBJ2-1	TRBV5-1	-	CASSLDGRGPNNEQFF	TGCGCCAGCAGCTTGGACGGGAGGGGGCCGAACAATGAGCAGTTCTTC
-	TRBJ1-2	TRBV9	-	CASSVEWRGFRGYTF	TGTGCCAGCAGCGTAGAGTGGCGAGGGTTCCGTGGCTACACCTTC
-	TRBJ2-7	TRBV3-1/TRBV3-2	-	CASSQGKGGGRNEQYF	TGTGCCAGCAGCCAAGGCAAGGGAGGGGGGAGGAACGAGCAGTACTTC
many	TRBJ2-7	TRBV7-3	-	CASSAGPGEQYEQYF	TGTGCCAGCAGCGCGGGGCCCGGGGAACAGTACGAGCAGTACTTC
once	TRBJ2-3	TRBV29-1	-	CSVVIGGTSTDTQYF	TGCAGCGTTGTGATAGGCGGGACTAGCACAGATACGCAGTATTTT
-	TRBJ2-2	TRBV11-2	TRBD1	CASSLVGTGGAQRRVFF	TGTGCCAGCAGCTTAGTCGGGACAGGGGGCGCCCAGAGGAGGGTGTTTTTT
-	TRBJ1-3	TRBV12-5	-	CASGLSNQGNTIYF	TGTGCTAGTGGTTTGTCAAATCAGGGAAACACCATATATTTT
-	TRBJ1-2	TRBV27	-	CASRPGPTVGYTF	TGTGCCAGCAGGCCTGGGCCTACAGTTGGCTACACCTTC
few	TRBJ1-2	TRBV12-3/TRBV12-4	TRBD1	CASKETGGYGYTF	TGTGCCAGCAAAGAGACAGGGGGCTATGGCTACACCTTC
-	TRBJ2-1	TRBV6-5	-	CASSSFVNEQFF	TGTGCCAGCAGCTCTTTTGTGAATGAGCAGTTCTTC
-	TRBJ2-3	TRBV11-3	TRBD2	CASSQRAGDTDTQYF	TGTGCCAGCAGCCAAAGAGCGGGGGACACAGATACGCAGTATTTT
-	TRBJ1-3	TRBV6-1	-	CASSEVRYLSGNTIYF	TGTGCCAGCAGTGAAGTCAGGTATCTCTCTGGAAACACCATATATTTT
few	TRBJ1-5	TRBV6-5	-	CASSPNPTGQAKHF	TGTGCCAGCAGTCCCAATCCTACAGGGCAAGCTAAGCATTTT
-	TRBJ1-6	TRBV5-1	TRBD1	CASRNQGTGESPLHF	TGCGCCAGCAGAAACCAGGGGACAGGGGAATCACCCCTCCACTTT
-	TRBJ1-5	TRBV19	-	CASSGGGNQPQHF	TGTGCCAGCTCCGGGGGTGGCAATCAGCCCCAGCATTTT
once	TRBJ2-5	TRBV5-4	TRBD2	CASSFGAGGPVETQYF	TGTGCCAGCAGCTTTGGGGCGGGAGGGCCGGTGGAGACCCAGTACTTC
-	TRBJ1-4	TRBV10-3	-	CAISDAGELFF	TGTGCCATCAGTGATGCAGGGGAACTGTTTTTT
-	TRBJ2-3	TRBV15	-	CATSGRARAKGDTQYF	TGTGCCACCAGCGGTAGAGCGCGGGCAAAGGGAGATACGCAGTATTTT
-	TRBJ2-3	TRBV7-9	-	CASSRRADTQYF	TGTGCCAGCAGCCGTCGCGCAGATACGCAGTATTTT
once	TRBJ2-6	TRBV9	TRBD1	CASSAAGQGVTGANVLTF	TGTGCCAGCAGCGCCGCGGGACAGGGGGTTACTGGGGCCAACGTCCTGACTTTC
-	TRBJ1-1	TRBV18	TRBD1	CASTTGTEISEAFF	TGTGCCTCCACAACCGGGACAGAAATCTCTGAAGCTTTCTTT
-	TRBJ2-7	TRBV29-1	-	CSARLVDEQYF	TGCAGCGCTCGACTAGTCGACGAGCAGTACTTC
large	TRBJ2-7	TRBV5-1	TRBD2	CASRPIGGEFYEQYF	TGCGCCAGCAGGCCTATTGGGGGGGAATTCTACGAGCAGTACTTC
-	TRBJ1-2	TRBV28	TRBD1	CASTTGGTGGKDGYTF	TGTGCCAGCACCACTGGGGGGACAGGGGGTAAGGATGGCTACACCTTC
-	TRBJ1-1	TRBV30	-	CAWSVRLNTEAFF	TGTGCCTGGAGTGTACGGTTGAACACTGAAGCTTTCTTT
-	TRBJ2-7	TRBV6-2/TRBV6-3	TRBD1	CASSLTPQGTEQYF	TGTGCCAGCAGTTTAACGCCACAGGGGACCGAGCAGTACTTC
-	TRBJ1-6	TRBV18	-	CASSRQTGNSPLHF	TGTGCCAGCTCACGACAGACAGGAAATTCACCCCTCCACTTT
-	TRBJ2-5	TRBV15	TRBD2	CATSRDPTGGQETQYF	TGTGCCACCAGCAGAGATCCAACGGGGGGCCAAGAGACCCAGTACTTC
-	TRBJ1-1	TRBV18	TRBD1	CASSPLTGVVPMNTEAFF	TGTGCCAGCTCGCCCCTGACAGGGGTCGTCCCCATGAACACTGAAGCTTTCTTT
-	TRBJ1-1	TRBV5-4	-	CASSSRVTGNTEAFF	TGTGCCAGCAGCTCTCGGGTGACAGGGAACACTGAAGCTTTCTTT
once	TRBJ2-1	TRBV2	TRBD2	CASSRLAGGTNEQFF	TGTGCCAGCAGTAGACTAGCGGGGGGCACAAATGAGCAGTTCTTC
-	TRBJ2-1	TRBV11-3	-	CASSLFWEDEQFF	TGTGCCAGCAGCTTATTTTGGGAGGATGAGCAGTTCTTC
few	TRBJ2-2	TRBV29-1	-	CSVLRENTGELFF	TGCAGCGTACTCAGGGAGAACACCGGGGAGCTGTTTTTT
-	TRBJ2-3	TRBV2	-	CASSGTGSTDTQYF	TGTGCCAGCAGTGGGACGGGGAGCACAGATACGCAGTATTTT
-	TRBJ2-5	TRBV5-1	TRBD2	CASSSGTSGVGKETQYF	TGCGCCAGCAGCTCCGGGACTAGCGGGGTTGGGAAAGAGACCCAGTACTTC
few	TRBJ1-1	TRBV7-9	TRBD1	CASSLGQPGAFF	TGTGCCAGCAGCCTGGGACAGCCAGGGGCTTTCTTT
-	TRBJ1-1	TRBV2	TRBD1	CASRDRGRTEAFF	TGTGCCAGCAGGGACAGGGGAAGGACTGAAGCTTTCTTT
-	TRBJ2-6	TRBV24-1	-	CATSDPRGANVLTF	TGTGCCACCAGTGATCCCCGGGGGGCCAACGTCCTGACTTTC
-	TRBJ2-7	TRBV9	-	CASSVEHYGWSEQYF	TGTGCCAGCAGCGTAGAACATTACGGATGGAGCGAGCAGTACTTC
-	TRBJ2-1	TRBV15	-	CATSRDAAQADEQFF	TGTGCCACCAGCAGAGATGCGGCCCAAGCGGATGAGCAGTTCTTC
once	TRBJ2-7	TRBV30	TRBD2	CAWRTSPIAASYEQYF	TGTGCCTGGAGGACTAGCCCCATCGCGGCCTCCTACGAGCAGTACTTC
once	TRBJ2-1	TRBV7-6	TRBD2	CASSSGLAGGGEQFF	TGTGCCAGCAGCTCCGGGCTAGCGGGGGGAGGTGAGCAGTTCTTC
-	TRBJ1-1	TRBV25-1	-	CASSAQGLSTEAFF	TGTGCCAGCAGTGCTCAGGGGTTATCCACTGAAGCTTTCTTT
-	TRBJ1-6	TRBV27	TRBD1	CASRGPHDRGIGNNSPLHF	TGTGCCAGCAGGGGCCCCCACGACAGGGGCATTGGGAATAATTCACCCCTCCACTTT
-	TRBJ2-5	TRBV7-2	-	CASSPSAGEETQYF	TGTGCCAGCAGCCCCTCGGCAGGGGAAGAGACCCAGTACTTC
-	TRBJ2-1	TRBV5-6	-	CASQGMGGFNEQFF	TGTGCCAGTCAGGGGATGGGAGGGTTCAATGAGCAGTTCTTC
-	TRBJ2-2	TRBV5-1	TRBD2	CASSAGLAGSYTGELFF	TGCGCCAGCAGCGCGGGACTAGCGGGATCGTACACCGGGGAGCTGTTTTTT
-	TRBJ1-6	TRBV7-9	-	CASSPKSSYNSPLHF	TGTGCCAGCAGCCCTAAAAGCTCCTATAATTCACCCCTCCACTTT
few	TRBJ1-5	TRBV18	TRBD1	CASSVDRGMQPQHF	TGTGCCAGCTCAGTCGACAGGGGTATGCAGCCCCAGCATTTT
-	TRBJ2-2	TRBV10-1	TRBD2	CASSLTSGHTGELFF	TGCGCCAGCAGTCTGACTAGCGGCCACACCGGGGAGCTGTTTTTT
once	TRBJ1-3	TRBV30	-	CAWSVRQYSGNTIYF	TGTGCCTGGAGTGTTCGACAGTACTCTGGAAACACCATATATTTT